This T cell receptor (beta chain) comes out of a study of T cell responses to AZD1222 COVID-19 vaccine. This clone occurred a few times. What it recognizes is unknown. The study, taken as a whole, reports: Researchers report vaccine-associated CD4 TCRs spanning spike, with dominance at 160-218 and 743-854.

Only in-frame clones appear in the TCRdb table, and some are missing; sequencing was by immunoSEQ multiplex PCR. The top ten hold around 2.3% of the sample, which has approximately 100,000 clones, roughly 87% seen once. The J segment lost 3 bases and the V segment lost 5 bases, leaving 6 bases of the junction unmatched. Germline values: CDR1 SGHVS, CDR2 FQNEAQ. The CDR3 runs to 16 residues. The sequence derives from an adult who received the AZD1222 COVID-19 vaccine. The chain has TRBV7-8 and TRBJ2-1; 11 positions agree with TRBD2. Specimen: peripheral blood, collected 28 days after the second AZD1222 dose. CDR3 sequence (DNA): TGTGCCAGCAGCAAACTAGCGGGAGAGTTCTACAATGAGCAGTTCTTC. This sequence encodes CASSKLAGEFYNEQFF.